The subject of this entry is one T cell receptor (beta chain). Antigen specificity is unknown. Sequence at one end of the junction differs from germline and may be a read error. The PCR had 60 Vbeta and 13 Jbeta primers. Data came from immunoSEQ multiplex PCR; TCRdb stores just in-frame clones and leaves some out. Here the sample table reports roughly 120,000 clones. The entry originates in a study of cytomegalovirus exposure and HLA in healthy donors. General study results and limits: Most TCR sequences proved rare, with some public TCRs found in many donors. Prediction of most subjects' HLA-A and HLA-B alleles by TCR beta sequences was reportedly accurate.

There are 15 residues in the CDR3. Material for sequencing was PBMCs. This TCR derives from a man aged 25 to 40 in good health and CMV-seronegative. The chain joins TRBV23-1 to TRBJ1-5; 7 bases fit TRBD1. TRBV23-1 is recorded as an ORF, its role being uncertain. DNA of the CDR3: TGCGCCAGCAGTTCCCTGACAGGGAAGGGTCAGCTCCAGCATTTT. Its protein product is CASSSLTGKGQLQHF.